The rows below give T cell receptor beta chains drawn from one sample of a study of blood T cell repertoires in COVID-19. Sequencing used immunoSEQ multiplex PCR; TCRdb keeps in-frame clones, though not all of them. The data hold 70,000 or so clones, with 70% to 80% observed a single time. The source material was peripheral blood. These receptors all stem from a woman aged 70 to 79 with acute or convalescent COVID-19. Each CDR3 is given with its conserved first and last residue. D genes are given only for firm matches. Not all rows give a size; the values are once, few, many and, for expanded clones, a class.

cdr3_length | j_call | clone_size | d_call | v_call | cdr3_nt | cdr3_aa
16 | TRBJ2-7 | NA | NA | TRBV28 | TGTGCCAGCAGTTTTAAAGGCAGGGAACCCTCCTACGAGCAGTACTTC | CASSFKGREPSYEQYF
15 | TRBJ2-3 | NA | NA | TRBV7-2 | TGTGCCAGCAGCTCGCTCACGGCCGACTTAGATACGCAGTATTTT | CASSSLTADLDTQYF
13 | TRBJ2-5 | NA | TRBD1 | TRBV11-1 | TGTGCCAGCAGCTTCGGGACAGAAGAGACCCAGTACTTC | CASSFGTEETQYF
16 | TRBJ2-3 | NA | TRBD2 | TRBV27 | TGTGCCAGCAGTCGCGGGCTAGCGGGGGGCACAGATACGCAGTATTTT | CASSRGLAGGTDTQYF
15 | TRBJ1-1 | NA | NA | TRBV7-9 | TGTGCCAGCAGCTTAGGTGGGGCAGCAAACACTGAAGCTTTCTTT | CASSLGGAANTEAFF
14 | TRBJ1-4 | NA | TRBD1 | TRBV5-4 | TGTGCCAGCAGCTCACAGGGGGTGAATGAAAAACTGTTTTTT | CASSSQGVNEKLFF
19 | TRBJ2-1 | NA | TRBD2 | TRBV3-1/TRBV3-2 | TGTGCCAGCAGCCCCCTAGCGGGGGGGCTTAGGTTTCAGGACAATGAGCAGTTCTTC | CASSPLAGGLRFQDNEQFF
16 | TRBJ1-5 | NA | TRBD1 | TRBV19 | TGTGCCAGTAGCCGGAAGGCCGGGACAGGGAATCAGCCCCAGCATTTT | CASSRKAGTGNQPQHF
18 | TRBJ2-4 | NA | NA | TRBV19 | TGTGCCAGTAGTATGCGGCAGGGTAGGGATTTAGCCAAAAACATTCAGTACTTC | CASSMRQGRDLAKNIQYF
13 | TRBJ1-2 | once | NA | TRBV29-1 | TGCAGCGTTGGTTCGGCAGGGAACTATGGCTACACCTTC | CSVGSAGNYGYTF
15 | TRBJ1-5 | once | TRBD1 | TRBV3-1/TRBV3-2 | TGTGCCAGCAGCCATCAGGGGGCTGGTAATCAGCCCCAGCATTTT | CASSHQGAGNQPQHF
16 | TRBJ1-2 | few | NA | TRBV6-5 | TGTGCCAGCAGTTACGGGGGCGAACAGGCTAACTATGGCTACACCTTC | CASSYGGEQANYGYTF
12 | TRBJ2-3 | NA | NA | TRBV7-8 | TGTGCCAGCAGCCACTACGGAGATACGCAGTATTTT | CASSHYGDTQYF
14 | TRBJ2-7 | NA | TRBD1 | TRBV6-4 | TGTGCCAGCAGGTCCGGGACAGGGGGCCACGAGCAGTACTTC | CASRSGTGGHEQYF
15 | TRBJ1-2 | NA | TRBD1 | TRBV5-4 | TGTGCCAGCAGCTCCCGATTGACAGGGGGCTATGGCTACACCTTC | CASSSRLTGGYGYTF
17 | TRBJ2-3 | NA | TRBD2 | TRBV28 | TGTGCCAGCAGTTCACCTCTAGCGGGAGGGCATAGAGATACGCAGTATTTT | CASSSPLAGGHRDTQYF
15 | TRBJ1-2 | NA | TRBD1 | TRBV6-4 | TGTGCCAGCAGTGTTCGTGGACAGGGCGATTATGGCTACACCTTC | CASSVRGQGDYGYTF
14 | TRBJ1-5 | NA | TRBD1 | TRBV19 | TGTGCCAGGATACAGGGGCGAGACAATCAGCCCCAGCATTTT | CARIQGRDNQPQHF
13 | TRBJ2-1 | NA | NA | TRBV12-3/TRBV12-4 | TGTGCCAGCAGTTTAGATGCCAGCAATGAGCAGTTCTTC | CASSLDASNEQFF
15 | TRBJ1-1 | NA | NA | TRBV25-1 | TGTGCCAGCAGTAGACAGGAGGACAAACACACTGAAGCTTTCTTT | CASSRQEDKHTEAFF
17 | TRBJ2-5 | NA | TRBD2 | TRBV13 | TGTGCCAGCAGCTTAGTGGGACTAGCGGGAGACGAAGAGACCCAGTACTTC | CASSLVGLAGDEETQYF
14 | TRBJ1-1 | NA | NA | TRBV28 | TGTGCCAGCAGTTTAATCGGTACAGGGCCTGAAGCTTTCTTT | CASSLIGTGPEAFF